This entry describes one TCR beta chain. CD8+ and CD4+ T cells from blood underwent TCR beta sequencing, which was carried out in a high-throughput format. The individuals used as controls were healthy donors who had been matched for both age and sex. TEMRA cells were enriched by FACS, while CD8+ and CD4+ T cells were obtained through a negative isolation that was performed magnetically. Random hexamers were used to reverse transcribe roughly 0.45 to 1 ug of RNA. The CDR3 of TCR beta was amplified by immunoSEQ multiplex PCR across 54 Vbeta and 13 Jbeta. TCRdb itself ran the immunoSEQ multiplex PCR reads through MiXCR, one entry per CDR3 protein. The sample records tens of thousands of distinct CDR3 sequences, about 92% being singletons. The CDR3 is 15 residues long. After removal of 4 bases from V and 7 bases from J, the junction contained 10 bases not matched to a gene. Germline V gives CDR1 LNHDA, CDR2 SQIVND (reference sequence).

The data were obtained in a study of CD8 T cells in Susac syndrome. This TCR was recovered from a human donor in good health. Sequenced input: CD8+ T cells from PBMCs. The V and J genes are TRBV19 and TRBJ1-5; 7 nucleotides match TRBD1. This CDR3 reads CASSTGEGAYQPQHF. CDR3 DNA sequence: TGTGCCAGTAGTACCGGGGAGGGGGCTTACCAGCCCCAGCATTTT.